The 30 T cell receptor beta chains in this list originate from one sample, sequenced in a study of CD4+ T cells in melanoma. The table came from immunoSEQ multiplex PCR; TCRdb's copy has only in-frame clones and leaves some out. This table has more than 15,000 clones, about 85% appearing once. Sequenced sample: cells from a culture (not recorded whether cultured in vitro). These receptors all come from a human donor with melanoma.

The genes are TRBV5-1 and TRBJ2-1; no clear D. Germline V gene sequence: CDR1 SGHRS, CDR2 YFSETQ. This CDR3 has 16 amino acids. Deletions cut 0 bases from V and 2 bases from J, with 12 bases between. CDR3 sequence reads: CASSLGGSVPYNEQFF. The CDR3 region has the DNA TGCGCCAGCAGCTTGGGTGGCAGCGTCCCCTACAATGAGCAGTTCTTC.

This chain links TRBV30 with TRBJ2-2, with unresolved D. V lost 0 bases to trimming and J lost 5 bases, with 7 bases between them. This CDR3 is 13 amino acids long. Germline assignment: CDR1 GTSNPN and CDR2 SVGIG (reference sequence). This CDR3 is CAWSVRGTGELFF. The CDR3 DNA sequence: TGTGCCTGGAGTGTACGCGGTACCGGGGAGCTGTTTTTT.

The rearrangement links TRBV9 to TRBJ1-2; 11 bases agree with TRBD1. J lost 0 bases, V lost 4 bases, and 5 bases had no gene match. This CDR3 is 16 amino acids long. Germline values: CDR1 SGDLS, CDR2 YYNGEE. The CDR3 DNA reads as TGTGCCAGCAGCCTGGGACAGGGGGGCGCTAACTATGGCTACACCTTC. Translating gives CASSLGQGGANYGYTF.

The rearrangement joins TRBV9 to TRBJ2-1, with TRBD1 matching 11 bases. The germline gives CDR1 SGDLS, CDR2 YYNGEE. V shed 6 bases, J shed 9 bases, and the junction held 8 bases outside the gene matches. The CDR3 totals 14 residues. This chain's CDR3 is CASMVGTGGGEQFF. CDR3 DNA sequence: TGTGCCAGCATGGTCGGGACAGGGGGGGGTGAGCAGTTCTTC. The variable domain in full, with the rest retrieved from reference TRBV9 and TRBJ2-1, is DSGVTQTPKHLITATGQRVTLRCSPRSGDLSVYWYQQSLDQGLQFLIQYYNGEERAKGNILERFSAQQFPDLHSELNLSSLELGDSALYFCASMVGTGGGEQFFGPGTRLTVL.

The CDR3, as DNA: TGTGCCAGCGGTAAGGGTTCCTACGAGCAGTACTTC. Its translation: CASGKGSYEQYF. The chain combines TRBV6-6 with TRBJ2-7; D ambiguous. The germline V gene has CDR1 MNHNY and CDR2 SVGAGI (reference sequence). Trimming removed 8 bases from V and 1 base from J, with 9 bases in between. The CDR3 covers 12 residues.

This chain connects TRBV21-1 to TRBJ2-7. TRBV21-1 is an annotated pseudogene. The CDR3 runs 15 residues. The CDR3 sequence is CASSNRQQGSYEQYF. For the CDR3, the DNA is TGTGCCAGCAGCAATCGGCAGCAAGGCTCCTACGAGCAGTACTTC.

This clone occurred once. The gene calls are TRBV5-5 and TRBJ1-2; the match to TRBD1 covers 7 bases. The CDR3 contains 16 residues. Germline V gene lookup returns CDR1 SGHKS and CDR2 YYEKEE (reference sequence). J lost 7 bases, V lost 0 bases, and 12 bases had no gene match. CDR3 in DNA: TGTGCCAGCAGCTTGGTAGGGACAGCCCAAATCCGTGGCTACACCTTC. Protein: CASSLVGTAQIRGYTF.

This clone has more than one count but fewer than ten. The rearrangement uses TRBV9 and TRBJ1-1; 7 bases agree with TRBD1. Unmatched junction bases numbered 16, after V lost 4 bases and J lost 7 bases. The CDR3 contains 16 residues. CDR1 is SGDLS, CDR2 YYNGEE, per germline. The CDR3 DNA sequence: TGTGCCAGCAGCCCCACAACCCGGACAGGCTTGCATGAAGCTTTCTTT. It translates to CASSPTTRTGLHEAFF. The variable domain in full, with the rest retrieved from reference TRBV9 and TRBJ1-1, is DSGVTQTPKHLITATGQRVTLRCSPRSGDLSVYWYQQSLDQGLQFLIQYYNGEERAKGNILERFSAQQFPDLHSELNLSSLELGDSALYFCASSPTTRTGLHEAFFGQGTRLTVV.

This clone was found once. CDR3 in amino acids: CASSQPWQGTYEQYF. CDR3 in DNA: TGCGCCAGCAGCCAACCGTGGCAGGGGACCTACGAGCAGTACTTC. This rearrangement joins TRBV4-1 to TRBJ2-7; tentatively, D is TRBD1 (6 bases). V was trimmed by 2 bases and J by 2 bases, leaving 13 bases between them. Germline-derived CDR1 and CDR2 are MGHRA and YSYEKL. The CDR3 is 15 residues long.

This rearrangement joins TRBV4-1 to TRBJ2-2; maybe TRBD1 (6 bases). Trimming pared 6 bases from V and 1 base from J, leaving 15 bases between. This CDR3 is built from 16 residues. Germline loops: CDR1 MGHRA, CDR2 YSYEKL. Here the CDR3 DNA reads TGCGCCAGCAGTTCCACAGGGCCTCGGAACACCGGGGAGCTGTTTTTT. Protein product: CASSSTGPRNTGELFF.

DNA of the CDR3: TGTGCCAGCAGTGCGCTCGGACAGGCCAGGGTAGCTTTCTTT. Protein: CASSALGQARVAFF. This chain connects TRBV25-1 to TRBJ1-1; 7 bases map to TRBD1. V was pared by 4 bases and J by 10 bases, with 12 bases of the junction left unmatched. From germline, CDR1 is MGHDK and CDR2 SYGVNS. The CDR3 is 14 amino acids.

The chain carries TRBV7-9 and TRBJ1-3; the match to TRBD1 covers 8 bases. The CDR3 totals 14 residues. Germline loops: CDR1 SEHNR, CDR2 FQNEAQ (reference sequence). V lost 6 bases to trimming and J lost 8 bases; unmatched junction nucleotides: 9. The CDR3 loop reads CASSFGQGWDTIYF. The CDR3 nucleotides are TGTGCCAGCAGTTTCGGACAGGGATGGGACACCATATATTTT. Filled out from reference TRBV7-9 and TRBJ1-3, the complete variable domain reads DTGVSQNPRHKITKRGQNVTFRCDPISEHNRLYWYRQTLGQGPEFLTYFQNEAQLEKSRLLSDRFSAERPKGSFSTLEIQRTEQGDSAMYLCASSFGQGWDTIYFGEGSWLTVV.

This clone was counted once. V usage is TRBV11-2 and J usage is TRBJ2-1; 10 bases align to TRBD2. Germline trimming cut 3 bases from V and 6 bases from J; bases unmatched to any gene: 5. Germline V gene sequence: CDR1 SGHAT, CDR2 FQNNGV. This CDR3 region has 15 residues. For the CDR3, the DNA is TGTGCCAGCAGCTTTAGCGGGGGGTTAGTCAATGAGCAGTTCTTC. Translating gives CASSFSGGLVNEQFF.

The chain is built from TRBV19 and TRBJ2-7; 9 bases are shared with TRBD1. The V and J ends lost 1 base and 4 bases, in that order; junction bases with no gene match: 5. The germline V gene encodes CDR1 LNHDA and CDR2 SQIVND (reference sequence). The CDR3 contains 15 residues. CDR3 in amino acids: CASSIGTGGRYEQYF. Written as DNA, the CDR3 is TGTGCCAGTAGTATAGGTACAGGGGGCCGGTACGAGCAGTACTTC. Based on the CDR3 plus reference TRBV19 and TRBJ2-7, the full variable domain is DGGITQSPKYLFRKEGQNVTLSCEQNLNHDAMYWYRQDPGQGLRLIYYSQIVNDFQKGDIAEGYSVSREKKESFPLTVTSAQKNPTAFYLCASSIGTGGRYEQYFGPGTRLTVT.

V gene TRBV1 combines with J gene TRBJ2-6. TRBV1 corresponds to a pseudogene. There are 17 residues in the CDR3. Here the CDR3 DNA reads TGCACCAGCAGGTGTTATTGTGCACAAAGTCGGGCCAACGTCCTTACTTTC. Amino acids: CTSRCYCAQSRANVLTF.

This clone came up once. The genes are TRBV7-8 and TRBJ2-1; a possible D gene is TRBD2 (6 bases). This CDR3 has 15 residues. Germline-derived CDR1 and CDR2 are SGHVS and FQNEAQ. V was clipped by 3 bases and J by 4 bases, with 13 bases between them. CDR3 in amino acids: CASSFYRGLYNEQFF. In nucleotides, the CDR3 is TGTGCCAGCAGCTTCTACCGGGGGTTATACAATGAGCAGTTCTTC.

A single count supports this clone. The chain recombines TRBV5-1 with TRBJ2-1; D possibly matches TRBD1 or TRBD2 (5 bases each). From germline, CDR1 is SGHRS and CDR2 YFSETQ. The V gene lost 1 base and the J gene lost 4 bases, with 12 bases spanning the gap. The CDR3 length is 15 residues. CDR3 coding DNA: TGCGCCAGCAGCTTGTGGACTGGGGGATACAATGAGCAGTTCTTC. As protein: CASSLWTGGYNEQFF.

The rearrangement joins TRBV9 to TRBJ1-6; no definite D call. Trimming removed 0 bases from V and 7 bases from J, with 20 bases in between. The CDR3 loop spans 18 amino acids. CDR1 SGDLS and CDR2 YYNGEE come from the germline V gene. CDR3 sequence: CASSVGPSSRSGNSPLHF. In nucleotides, the CDR3 is TGTGCCAGCAGCGTAGGTCCCTCATCGAGGTCGGGCAATTCACCCCTCCACTTT.

The rearrangement links TRBV5-5 to TRBJ1-5; tentatively, D is TRBD1 (5 bases). The CDR3 runs 15 residues. Germline V gives CDR1 SGHKS, CDR2 YYEKEE (reference sequence). Trimming stripped 0 bases from V and 7 bases from J, with 14 bases between. In nucleotides, the CDR3 is TGTGCCAGCAGCTTGGCGGACACCACGGCCCAGCCCCAGCATTTT. Translating gives CASSLADTTAQPQHF.

V gene TRBV27 combines with J gene TRBJ1-2, with a weak D call TRBD1 (5 bases). The CDR3 loop spans 15 amino acids. V dropped 3 bases and J dropped 3 bases, with 14 bases sitting between them. From germline, CDR1 is MNHEY and CDR2 SMNVEV (reference sequence). CDR3 protein: CASSFTQGIHYGYTF. In DNA, the CDR3 is TGTGCCAGCAGTTTCACGCAGGGCATACACTATGGCTACACCTTC.

The chain combines TRBV6-5 with TRBJ2-5, with unresolved D. Looked up from germline, CDR1 is MNHEY and CDR2 is SVGAGI. The CDR3 contains 14 residues. Trimming left V 5 bases short and J 7 bases short, with 17 bases between. CDR3 nucleotides: TGTGCCAGCAGTCGCACCCTAGGTCCGGGGACCCAGTACTTC. It translates to CASSRTLGPGTQYF.

This sequence joins TRBV28 and TRBJ1-2; TRBD1 matches at 7 bases. The CDR3 consists of 14 residues. Germline CDR1 reads MDHEN; CDR2 reads SYDVKM. J lost 4 bases, V lost 3 bases, and 5 bases had no gene match. DNA for the CDR3: TGTGCCAGCAGTTTCCAGGGGGTTGGCTATGGCTACACCTTC. Encoded protein: CASSFQGVGYGYTF.

The chain has TRBV10-2 and TRBJ1-5; D is uncertain. The CDR3 extends over 14 amino acids. Germline CDR1 and CDR2: WSHSY and SAAADI. V was cut by 8 bases and J by 5 bases, with 16 bases left in between. CDR3 nucleotide sequence: TGCGCCAGCTCCGACCAGTTTCTGGATCAGCCCCAGCATTTT. It specifies CASSDQFLDQPQHF.

This sequence joins TRBV19 and TRBJ1-2; D is unresolved. The CDR3 contains 16 residues. The V and J ends lost 9 bases and 4 bases respectively, with 24 bases between them. CDR1 is LNHDA, CDR2 SQIVND, per germline (reference sequence). The CDR3 loop reads CASTSRAPEDGYGYTF. Written as DNA, the CDR3 is TGTGCCAGCACCTCAAGGGCACCAGAGGATGGCTATGGCTACACCTTC.

This CDR3 reads CASSSPGPRVEQFF. The DNA of the CDR3 is TGTGCCAGCAGCTCGCCGGGGCCACGAGTTGAGCAGTTCTTC. The chain employs TRBV6-6 and TRBJ2-1, with D tentatively TRBD1 or TRBD2 (5 bases each). Germline lookup yields CDR1 MNHNY and CDR2 SVGAGI (reference sequence). The CDR3 spans 14 residues. Trimming removed 6 bases from V and 9 bases from J, with 18 bases in between.

The CDR3 here is CASSLQRLATDTQYF. The CDR3 nucleotides read TGTGCCAGCAGCTTACAGCGGCTAGCTACAGATACGCAGTATTTT. This chain uses TRBV7-2 with TRBJ2-3; a weak D match, TRBD2 (5 bases). This CDR3 spans 15 amino acids. V was shortened by 2 bases and J by 3 bases, with 12 bases between the two germline ends. Per germline, CDR1 SGHTA and CDR2 FQGNSA.

CDR3 coding DNA: TGTGCCAGCAGCTTAGGGCTGAATAATTCACCCCTCCACTTT. Residues: CASSLGLNNSPLHF. This chain links TRBV7-3 with TRBJ1-6; D is uncertain. Looked up from germline, CDR1 is SGHTA and CDR2 is FQGTGA. V was shortened by 2 bases and J by 5 bases, with 7 bases between the two germline ends. The CDR3 loop spans 14 amino acids.

CDR3 coding DNA: TGTGCCAGTACCACGGCGAGGGGTAGCGGGAACACTGAAGCTTTCTTT. Encoded protein: CASTTARGSGNTEAFF. This chain links TRBV19 with TRBJ1-1; weak D call: TRBD1 (5 bases). This CDR3 comprises 16 residues. CDR1 and CDR2 (germline): LNHDA, SQIVND (reference sequence). V was shortened by 7 bases and J by 1 base, with 19 bases between the two germline ends.

V is TRBV7-2 and J is TRBJ1-6; D remains ambiguous. The ends were cut back, 1 base at V and 8 bases at J, with 6 bases in the middle. Germline CDR1 reads SGHTA; CDR2 reads FQGNSA. The CDR3 runs to 13 residues. The CDR3 DNA reads TGTGCCAGCAGCTTAGAGCAGGATTCACCCCTCCACTTT. Translating gives CASSLEQDSPLHF. Looking up the rest from reference TRBV7-2 and TRBJ1-6 gives the full variable domain: GAGVSQSPSNKVTEKGKDVELRCDPISGHTALYWYRQSLGQGLEFLIYFQGNSAPDKSGLPSDRFSAERTGGSVSTLTIQRTQQEDSAVYLCASSLEQDSPLHFGNGTRLTVT.

The chain has TRBV11-2 and TRBJ2-7; the D gene is possibly TRBD1 (6 bases). Trimming shortened V by 5 bases and J by 5 bases, and 10 bases separated the two germline ends. CDR1 is SGHAT and CDR2 is FQNNGV in the germline V gene. The CDR3 extends over 12 amino acids. The chain's CDR3 is CASSPTGHEQYF. The DNA of the CDR3 is TGTGCCAGCAGCCCAACAGGGCACGAGCAGTACTTC. The full variable domain, with the rest looked up from reference TRBV11-2 and TRBJ2-7, is EAGVAQSPRYKIIEKRQSVAFWCNPISGHATLYWYQQILGQGPKLLIQFQNNGVVDDSQLPKDRFSAERLKGVDSTLKIQPAKLEDSAVYLCASSPTGHEQYFGPGTRLTVT.